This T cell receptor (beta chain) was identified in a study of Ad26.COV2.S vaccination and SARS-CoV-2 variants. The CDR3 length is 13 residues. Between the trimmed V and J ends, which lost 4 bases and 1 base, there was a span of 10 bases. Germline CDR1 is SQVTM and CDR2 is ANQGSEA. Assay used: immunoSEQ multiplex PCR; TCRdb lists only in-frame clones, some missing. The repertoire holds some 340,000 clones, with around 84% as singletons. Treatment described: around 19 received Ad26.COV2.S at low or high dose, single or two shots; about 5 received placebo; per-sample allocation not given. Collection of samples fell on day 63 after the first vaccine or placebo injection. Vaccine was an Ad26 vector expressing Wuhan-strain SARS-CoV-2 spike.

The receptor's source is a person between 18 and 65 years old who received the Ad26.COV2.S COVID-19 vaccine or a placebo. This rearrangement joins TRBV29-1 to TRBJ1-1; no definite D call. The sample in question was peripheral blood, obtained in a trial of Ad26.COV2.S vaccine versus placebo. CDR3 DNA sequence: TGCAGCGTTGTTTATCGGGCGAACACTGAAGCTTTCTTT. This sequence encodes CSVVYRANTEAFF.